This entry features one T cell receptor (beta chain) sequence. This CDR3 comprises 15 residues. Germline V gives CDR1 SGHDN, CDR2 FVKESK. V was shortened by 1 base and J by 6 bases, with 15 bases between the two germline ends. TCRdb's table, derived via immunoSEQ multiplex PCR, lists solely in-frame clones and lacks some. The table has around 45,000 clones, 70% to 80% seen once. This entry comes from a study of OX40 agonist ivuxolimab in advanced cancers. This chain links TRBV14 with TRBJ1-1; a possible D gene is TRBD1 (6 bases). The sample consisted of CD4+ or CD8+ T cells sorted from blood, taken in a trial of the OX40 agonist ivuxolimab. This TCR derives from an adult with an advanced solid tumor such as melanoma, head and neck, liver or kidney cancer. The CDR3 bases are TGTGCCAGCAGCCAAGTCAACAGGGAAAGACCTGAAGCTTTCTTT. It translates to CASSQVNRERPEAFF.